The 8 T cell receptor beta chains reported below all come from one sample, sequenced in a study of blood T cell repertoires in COVID-19. The method was immunoSEQ multiplex PCR; TCRdb's version includes in-frame clones alone and lacks a portion of them. The sample holds roughly 200,000 clones; about nine tenths are singletons and the top ten take over 3%. Sequences were obtained from PBMCs or T cells enriched from blood (not recorded which). These receptor sequences come from a woman aged 35 to 49 with acute COVID-19.

The CDR3 DNA follows: TGTGCCAGCGGGGGACAGGGGGCCGGTGGCTACACCTTC. It translates to CASGGQGAGGYTF. V is TRBV2 and J is TRBJ1-2; 12 bases agree with TRBD1. V dropped 8 bases and J dropped 7; count of bases not matched to a gene: 5. Germline V gives CDR1 SNHLY, CDR2 FYNNEI. The CDR3 length is 13 residues.

The chain is built from TRBV18 and TRBJ1-1, with 7 bases identical to TRBD1. This CDR3 has 17 amino acids. J gave up 0 bases and V 0 bases, and 7 bases lay outside the gene matches. CDR1 and CDR2 from the germline V gene are KGHSH and LQKENI. The CDR3 is CASSPPGAGTVNTEAFF. DNA of the CDR3: TGTGCCAGCTCACCACCGGGGGCAGGGACAGTGAACACTGAAGCTTTCTTT.

The gene calls are TRBV30 and TRBJ1-1; tentative D call: TRBD1 (5 bases). Germline assignment: CDR1 GTSNPN and CDR2 SVGIG (reference sequence). The CDR3 totals 15 residues. Trimming shortened V by 0 bases and J by 2 bases, and 13 bases separated the two germline ends. The CDR3 DNA sequence: TGTGCCTGGAGTGTACCGTCCAGGGCCAACACTGAAGCTTTCTTT. Its translation is CAWSVPSRANTEAFF.

The V call is TRBV5-8, the J call TRBJ1-2, with a possible D match to TRBD1 (5 bases). Per the germline V gene, CDR1 is SGHTS and CDR2 is YDEGEE. The CDR3 consists of 14 residues. Trimming pared 3 bases from V and 2 bases from J, leaving 11 bases between. CDR3 protein: CASSWDFANYGYTF. CDR3 nucleotide sequence: TGTGCCAGCAGCTGGGACTTCGCGAACTATGGCTACACCTTC.

The chain is built from TRBV5-6 and TRBJ1-2; 7 nucleotides line up with TRBD1. The J segment lost 4 bases and the V segment lost 2 bases, leaving 2 bases of the junction unmatched. The CDR3 sequence is 13 residues long. CDR1 and CDR2 from the germline V gene are SGHDT and YYEEEE. The CDR3 protein is CASSLGTAYGYTF. The CDR3 coding sequence is TGTGCCAGCAGCTTAGGGACAGCCTATGGCTACACCTTC.

As to this clone: Relative to the germline gene, one junction end is altered; a read error may explain this. The rearrangement links TRBV5-5 to TRBJ1-3; no clear D gene. CDR3 length equals 11 residues. Germline lookup yields CDR1 SGHKS and CDR2 YYEKEE (reference sequence). In DNA form, the CDR3 reads TGTGCCAGCAGCTTGGGGGTCAGGACTTGGTTT. Residues: CASSLGVRTWF.

The rearrangement joins TRBV28 to TRBJ1-4; possibly TRBD1 for D (5 bases). Germline CDR1 reads MDHEN; CDR2 reads SYDVKM. V shed 2 bases and J shed 4 bases, with 14 bases lying between them. The CDR3 is 16 amino acids. CDR3 protein: CASSLLGAHGNEKLFF. CDR3 DNA sequence: TGTGCCAGCAGTTTACTAGGGGCCCATGGTAATGAAAAACTGTTTTTT.

The rearrangement joins TRBV6-2 or TRBV6-3 to TRBJ1-5; weak D call: TRBD1 (6 bases). Trimming shortened V by 2 bases and J by 8 bases, and 13 bases separated the two germline ends. The CDR3 has 14 amino acids. CDR1 is MNHEY, CDR2 SVGEGT, per germline. The CDR3 here is CASSYSQGREPQHF. The DNA for the CDR3 is TGTGCCAGCAGTTACAGTCAGGGGCGCGAGCCCCAGCATTTT.